The 7 T cell receptor beta chains below were found in one sample sequenced in a study of blood T cell repertoires in COVID-19. TCRdb's table, derived via immunoSEQ multiplex PCR, lists solely in-frame clones and lacks some. Of around 500,000 clones in the sample, approximately 87% were seen once. The material sequenced was PBMCs or T cells enriched from blood (not recorded which). Receptor source: a middle-aged woman who had recovered from COVID-19.

This chain uses TRBV5-6 with TRBJ1-2; D not certain. Per the germline V gene, CDR1 is SGHDT and CDR2 is YYEEEE. This CDR3 comprises 16 residues. Trimming cost V 5 bases and J 5 bases, with 22 bases left between them. The CDR3: CASRQSPPRRHYGYTF. The CDR3 DNA sequence: TGTGCCAGCAGACAGAGCCCTCCCCGACGACATTATGGCTACACCTTC.

V and J are TRBV19 and TRBJ1-1; 7 bases match TRBD1. Trimming at V came to 6 bases and at J to 10 bases, leaving 14 bases not matched to a gene. The CDR3 runs to 14 residues. Germline V gene lookup returns CDR1 LNHDA and CDR2 SQIVND (reference sequence). CDR3 in amino acids: CASSPRGDRAPAFF. The CDR3 DNA is TGTGCCAGTAGCCCTAGGGGCGACAGGGCGCCAGCTTTCTTT. Full variable domain (remainder filled in from reference TRBV19 and TRBJ1-1): DGGITQSPKYLFRKEGQNVTLSCEQNLNHDAMYWYRQDPGQGLRLIYYSQIVNDFQKGDIAEGYSVSREKKESFPLTVTSAQKNPTAFYLCASSPRGDRAPAFFGQGTRLTVV.

The chain uses TRBV19 and TRBJ2-3, with D unresolved. This CDR3 is 14 amino acids long. Germline loops: CDR1 LNHDA, CDR2 SQIVND (reference sequence). V shed 5 bases and J shed 6 bases, with 15 bases lying between them. CDR3 in DNA: TGTGCCAGTAGTTTTAGCCTCCGGAGCGATACGCAGTATTTT. Protein: CASSFSLRSDTQYF.

This sequence joins TRBV24-1 and TRBJ1-1, with D possibly matching TRBD1 (6 bases). CDR1 and CDR2 from the germline V gene are KGHDR and SFDVKD. V lost 5 bases, J lost 4 bases, and 13 bases lay in between. This CDR3 is built from 14 residues. Here the CDR3 reads CATSVSGGSTEAFF. The CDR3 DNA reads as TGTGCCACCAGTGTTTCGGGGGGCAGCACTGAAGCTTTCTTT.

The V call is TRBV5-8, the J call TRBJ1-1; 8 bases match TRBD1. Germline CDR1 SGHTS, CDR2 YDEGEE. CDR3 length: 13 amino acids. V dropped 0 bases and J dropped 5; count of bases not matched to a gene: 0. The CDR3 reads CASSLDRGTEAFF. The CDR3 region has the DNA TGTGCCAGCAGCTTGGACAGGGGGACTGAAGCTTTCTTT.

The chain has TRBV7-2 and TRBJ1-4; 9 bases fit TRBD1. The CDR3 is 18 residues long. CDR1 and CDR2 (germline): SGHTA, FQGNSA. With 5 bases clipped from V and 2 bases from J, the junction kept 12 bases outside the gene matches. The CDR3 region has the DNA TGTGCCAGCAGCCCGCGACAACTAGACAGGGGGACTAATGAAAAACTGTTTTTT. Protein product: CASSPRQLDRGTNEKLFF.

Only a few counts were recorded for this clone. The CDR3 DNA reads TGTGCCAGCAGCCTCGGTGGGAGCTATAACTATGGCTACACCTTC. It is translated as CASSLGGSYNYGYTF. The chain carries TRBV7-8 and TRBJ1-2; D call uncertain. Trimming stripped 5 bases from V and 1 base from J, with 14 bases between. The CDR3 has 15 residues. Germline CDR1 is SGHVS and CDR2 is FQNEAQ. Complete variable domain (other parts from reference TRBV7-8 and TRBJ1-2): GAGVSQSPRYKVAKRGQDVALRCDPISGHVSLFWYQQALGQGPEFLTYFQNEAQLDKSGLPSDRFFAERPEGSVSTLKIQRTQQEDSAVYLCASSLGGSYNYGYTFGSGTRLTVV.